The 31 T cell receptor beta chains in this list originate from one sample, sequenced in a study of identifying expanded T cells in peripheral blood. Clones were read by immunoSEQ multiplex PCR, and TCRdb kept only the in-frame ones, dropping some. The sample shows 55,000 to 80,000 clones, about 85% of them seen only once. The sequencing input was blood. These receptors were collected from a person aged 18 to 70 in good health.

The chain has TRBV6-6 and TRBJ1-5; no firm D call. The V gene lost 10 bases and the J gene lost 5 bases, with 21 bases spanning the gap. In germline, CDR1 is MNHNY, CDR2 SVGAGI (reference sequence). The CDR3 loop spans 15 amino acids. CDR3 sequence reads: CATAPKGNGDQPQHF. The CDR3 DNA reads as TGTGCCACGGCCCCTAAGGGAAATGGGGATCAGCCCCAGCATTTT.

The CDR3 sequence is CASSLGGTGARETQYF. The CDR3 DNA sequence: TGTGCCAGCAGCTTAGGAGGGACAGGGGCCAGAGAGACCCAGTACTTC. The chain employs TRBV7-3 and TRBJ2-5, with 10 bases identical to TRBD1. V shed 2 bases, J shed 4 bases, and the junction held 7 bases outside the gene matches. The CDR3 sequence is 16 residues long. Per the germline V gene, CDR1 is SGHTA and CDR2 is FQGTGA.

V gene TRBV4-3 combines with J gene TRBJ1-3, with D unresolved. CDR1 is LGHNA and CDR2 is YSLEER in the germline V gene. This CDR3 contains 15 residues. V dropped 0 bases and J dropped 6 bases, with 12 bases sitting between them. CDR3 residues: CASSQDPQLQNTIYF. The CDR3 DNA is TGCGCCAGCAGCCAAGATCCCCAGTTACAAAACACCATATATTTT.

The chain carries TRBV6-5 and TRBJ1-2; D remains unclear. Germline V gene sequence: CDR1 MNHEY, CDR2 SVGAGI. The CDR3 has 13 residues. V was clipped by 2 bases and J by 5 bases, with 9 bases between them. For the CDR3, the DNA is TGTGCCAGCAGTTACGGACTGGCTTATGGCTACACCTTC. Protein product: CASSYGLAYGYTF.

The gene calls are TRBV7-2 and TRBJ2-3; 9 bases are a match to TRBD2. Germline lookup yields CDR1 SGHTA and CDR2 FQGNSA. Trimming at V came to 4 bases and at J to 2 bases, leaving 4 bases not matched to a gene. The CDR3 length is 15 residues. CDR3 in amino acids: CASSSLAGTTDTQYF. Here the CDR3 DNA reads TGTGCCAGCAGCTCTCTAGCGGGGACCACAGATACGCAGTATTTT. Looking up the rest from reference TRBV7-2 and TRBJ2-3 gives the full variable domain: GAGVSQSPSNKVTEKGKDVELRCDPISGHTALYWYRQSLGQGLEFLIYFQGNSAPDKSGLPSDRFSAERTGGSVSTLTIQRTQQEDSAVYLCASSSLAGTTDTQYFGPGTRLTVL.

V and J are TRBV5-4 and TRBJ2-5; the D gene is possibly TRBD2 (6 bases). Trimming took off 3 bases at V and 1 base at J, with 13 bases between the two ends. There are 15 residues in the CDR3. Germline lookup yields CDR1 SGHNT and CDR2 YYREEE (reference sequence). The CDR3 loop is CASSSASGAQETQYF. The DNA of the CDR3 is TGTGCCAGCAGCTCCGCATCGGGAGCCCAAGAGACCCAGTACTTC.

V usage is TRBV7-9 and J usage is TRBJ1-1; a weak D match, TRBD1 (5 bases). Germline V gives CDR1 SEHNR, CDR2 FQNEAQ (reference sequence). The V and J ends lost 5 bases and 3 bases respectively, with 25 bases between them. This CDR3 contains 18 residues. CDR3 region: CASSPTGGGRGRDTEAFF. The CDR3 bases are TGTGCCAGCAGCCCGACGGGGGGAGGGCGGGGACGAGACACTGAAGCTTTCTTT.

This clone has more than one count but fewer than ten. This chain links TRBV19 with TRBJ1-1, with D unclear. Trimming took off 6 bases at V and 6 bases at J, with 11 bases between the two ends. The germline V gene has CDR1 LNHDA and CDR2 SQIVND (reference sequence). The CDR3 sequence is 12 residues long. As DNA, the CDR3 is TGTGCCAGTAGACCCTCCGGCTCTGAAGCTTTCTTT. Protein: CASRPSGSEAFF.

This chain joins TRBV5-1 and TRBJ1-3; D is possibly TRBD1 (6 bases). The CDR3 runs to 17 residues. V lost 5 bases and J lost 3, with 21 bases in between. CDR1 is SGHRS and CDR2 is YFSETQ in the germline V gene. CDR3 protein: CASSRGIKDFDGNTIYF. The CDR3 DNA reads TGCGCCAGCAGTAGGGGGATAAAGGATTTCGATGGAAACACCATATATTTT.

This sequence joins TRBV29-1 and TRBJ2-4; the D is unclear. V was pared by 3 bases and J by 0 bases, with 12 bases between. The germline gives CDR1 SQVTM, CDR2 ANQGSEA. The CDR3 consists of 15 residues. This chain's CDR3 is CSVDSQLLAKNIQYF. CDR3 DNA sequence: TGCAGCGTTGACTCGCAGTTGCTAGCCAAAAACATTCAGTACTTC.

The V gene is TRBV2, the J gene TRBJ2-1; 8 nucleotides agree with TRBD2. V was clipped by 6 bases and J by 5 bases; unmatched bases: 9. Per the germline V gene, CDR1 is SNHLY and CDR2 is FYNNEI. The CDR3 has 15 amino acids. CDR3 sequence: CASSPTSGINNEQFF. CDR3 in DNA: TGTGCCAGCAGCCCCACTAGCGGAATTAACAATGAGCAGTTCTTC.

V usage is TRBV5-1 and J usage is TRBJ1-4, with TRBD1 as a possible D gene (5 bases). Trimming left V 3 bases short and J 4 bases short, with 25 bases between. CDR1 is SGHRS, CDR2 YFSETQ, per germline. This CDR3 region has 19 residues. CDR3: CASSYLPGGSGPLNEKLFF. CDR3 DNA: TGCGCCAGCAGCTACCTGCCTGGTGGGTCGGGGCCTCTTAATGAAAAACTGTTTTTT. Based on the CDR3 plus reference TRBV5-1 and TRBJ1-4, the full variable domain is KAGVTQTPRYLIKTRGQQVTLSCSPISGHRSVSWYQQTPGQGLQFLFEYFSETQRNKGNFPGRFSGRQFSNSRSEMNVSTLELGDSALYLCASSYLPGGSGPLNEKLFFGSGTQLSVL.

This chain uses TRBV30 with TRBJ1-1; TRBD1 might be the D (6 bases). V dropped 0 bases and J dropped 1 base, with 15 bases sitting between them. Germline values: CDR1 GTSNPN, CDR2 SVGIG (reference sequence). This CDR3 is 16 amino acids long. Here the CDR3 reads CAWSVPGRGRNTEAFF. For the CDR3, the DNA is TGTGCCTGGAGTGTACCGGGCAGGGGTAGGAACACTGAAGCTTTCTTT.

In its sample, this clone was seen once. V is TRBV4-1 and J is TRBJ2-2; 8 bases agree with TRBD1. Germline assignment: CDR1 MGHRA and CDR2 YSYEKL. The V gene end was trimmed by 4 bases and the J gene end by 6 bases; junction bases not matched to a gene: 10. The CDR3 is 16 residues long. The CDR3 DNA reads TGCGCCAGCAGCCTCAGGGGGCAGGGCGACCCCGGGGAGCTGTTTTTT. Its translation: CASSLRGQGDPGELFF.

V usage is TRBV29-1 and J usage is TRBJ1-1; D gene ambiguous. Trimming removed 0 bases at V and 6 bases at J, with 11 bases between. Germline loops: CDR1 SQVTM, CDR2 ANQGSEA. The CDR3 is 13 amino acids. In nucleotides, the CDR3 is TGCAGCGTTGAAGAAGTGGGTACAGCTGAAGCTTTCTTT. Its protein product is CSVEEVGTAEAFF.

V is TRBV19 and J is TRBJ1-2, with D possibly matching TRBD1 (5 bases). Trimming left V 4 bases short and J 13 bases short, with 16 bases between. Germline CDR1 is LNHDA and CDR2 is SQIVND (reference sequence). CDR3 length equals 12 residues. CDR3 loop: CASSTRDGRRTF. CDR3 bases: TGTGCCAGTAGTACTCGGGACGGGCGACGCACCTTC.

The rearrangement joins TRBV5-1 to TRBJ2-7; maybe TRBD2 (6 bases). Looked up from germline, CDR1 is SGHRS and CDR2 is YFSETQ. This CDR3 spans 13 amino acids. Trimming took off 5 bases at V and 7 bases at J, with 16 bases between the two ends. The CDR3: CASRPGGTTEQYF. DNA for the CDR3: TGCGCCAGCAGACCCGGGGGAACTACGGAGCAGTACTTC.

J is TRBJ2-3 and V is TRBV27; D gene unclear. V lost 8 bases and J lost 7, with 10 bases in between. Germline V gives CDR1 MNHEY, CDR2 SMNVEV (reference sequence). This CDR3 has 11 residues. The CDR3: CASRTTYTQYF. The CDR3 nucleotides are TGTGCCAGCCGAACCACCTATACGCAGTATTTT.

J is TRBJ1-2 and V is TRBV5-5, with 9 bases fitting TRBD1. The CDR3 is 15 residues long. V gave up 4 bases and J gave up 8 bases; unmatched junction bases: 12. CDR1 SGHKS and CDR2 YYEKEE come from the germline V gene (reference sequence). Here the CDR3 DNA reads TGTGCCAGCAGCCCGGATCCAGGGACAGGGAACGGCTACACCTTC. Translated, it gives CASSPDPGTGNGYTF.

The CDR3 reads CASKLGDYGYTF. DNA of the CDR3: TGCGCCAGCAAATTGGGGGACTATGGCTACACCTTC. This sequence joins TRBV5-1 and TRBJ1-2, with D possibly matching TRBD1 (5 bases). This CDR3 region has 12 residues. The V gene lost 6 bases and the J gene lost 3 bases, with 9 bases spanning the gap. Germline lookup yields CDR1 SGHRS and CDR2 YFSETQ.

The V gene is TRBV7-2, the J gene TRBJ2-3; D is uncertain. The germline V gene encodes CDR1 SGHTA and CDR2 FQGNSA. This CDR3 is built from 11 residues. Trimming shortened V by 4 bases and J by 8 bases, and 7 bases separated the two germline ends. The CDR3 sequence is CASSSGVTQYF. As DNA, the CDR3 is TGTGCCAGCAGCTCGGGCGTTACGCAGTATTTT.

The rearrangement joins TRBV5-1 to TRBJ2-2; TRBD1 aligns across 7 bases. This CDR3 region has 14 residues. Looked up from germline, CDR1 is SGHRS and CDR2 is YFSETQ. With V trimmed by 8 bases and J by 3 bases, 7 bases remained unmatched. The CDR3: CASTTGLHTGELFF. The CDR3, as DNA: TGCGCCAGTACGACAGGGCTTCACACCGGGGAGCTGTTTTTT.

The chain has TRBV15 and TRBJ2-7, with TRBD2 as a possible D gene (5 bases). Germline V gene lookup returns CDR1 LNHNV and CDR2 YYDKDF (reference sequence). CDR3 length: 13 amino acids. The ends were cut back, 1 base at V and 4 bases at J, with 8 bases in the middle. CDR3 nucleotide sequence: TGTGCCACCAGCAGAGGAGGGTTTTACGAGCAGTACTTC. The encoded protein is CATSRGGFYEQYF.

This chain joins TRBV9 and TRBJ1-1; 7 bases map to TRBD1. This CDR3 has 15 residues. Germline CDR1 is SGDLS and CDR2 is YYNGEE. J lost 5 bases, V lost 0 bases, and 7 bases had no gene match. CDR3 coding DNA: TGTGCCAGCAGCGTAGCAGGGGGAAGGGGGACTGAAGCTTTCTTT. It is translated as CASSVAGGRGTEAFF. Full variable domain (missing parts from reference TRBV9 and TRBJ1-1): DSGVTQTPKHLITATGQRVTLRCSPRSGDLSVYWYQQSLDQGLQFLIQYYNGEERAKGNILERFSAQQFPDLHSELNLSSLELGDSALYFCASSVAGGRGTEAFFGQGTRLTVV.

The chain's CDR3 is CASSPGPTGELFF. The CDR3 DNA follows: TGTGCCAGCAGCCCCGGACCCACCGGGGAGCTGTTTTTT. The chain uses TRBV9 and TRBJ2-2; the D is unclear. CDR3 length: 13 residues. CDR1 is SGDLS and CDR2 is YYNGEE in the germline V gene. V was clipped by 4 bases and J by 4 bases, with 8 bases between them.

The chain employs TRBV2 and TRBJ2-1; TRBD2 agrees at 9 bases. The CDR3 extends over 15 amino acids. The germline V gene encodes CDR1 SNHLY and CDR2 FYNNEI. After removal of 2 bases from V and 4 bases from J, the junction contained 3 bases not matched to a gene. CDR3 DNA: TGTGCCAGCAGTGAATTTAGCGGGGGTTACAATGAGCAGTTCTTC. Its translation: CASSEFSGGYNEQFF.

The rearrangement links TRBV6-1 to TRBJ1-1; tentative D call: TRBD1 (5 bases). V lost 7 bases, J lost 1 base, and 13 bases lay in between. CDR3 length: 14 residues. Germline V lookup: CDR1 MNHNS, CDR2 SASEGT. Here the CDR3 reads CASTWGDRNTEAFF. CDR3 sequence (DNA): TGTGCCAGCACCTGGGGGGATCGGAACACTGAAGCTTTCTTT.

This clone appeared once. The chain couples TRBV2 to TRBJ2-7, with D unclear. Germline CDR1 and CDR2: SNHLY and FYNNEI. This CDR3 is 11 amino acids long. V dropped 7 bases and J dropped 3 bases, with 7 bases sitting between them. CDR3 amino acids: CASTVSYEQYF. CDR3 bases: TGTGCCAGCACGGTAAGCTACGAGCAGTACTTC.

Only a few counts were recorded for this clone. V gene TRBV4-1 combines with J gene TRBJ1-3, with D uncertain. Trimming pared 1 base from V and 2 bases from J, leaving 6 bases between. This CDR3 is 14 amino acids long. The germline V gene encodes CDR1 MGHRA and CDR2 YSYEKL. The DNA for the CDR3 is TGCGCCAGCAGCCAAGCTGGGACTGGAAACACCATATATTTT. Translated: CASSQAGTGNTIYF.

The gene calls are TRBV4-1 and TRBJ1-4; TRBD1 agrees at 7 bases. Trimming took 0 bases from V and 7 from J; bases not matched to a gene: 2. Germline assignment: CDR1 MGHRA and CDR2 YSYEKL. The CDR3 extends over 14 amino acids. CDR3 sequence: CASSQDRGGEKLFF. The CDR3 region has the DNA TGCGCCAGCAGCCAAGACAGGGGGGGTGAAAAACTGTTTTTT.

CDR3 sequence (DNA): TGTGCTAGTGGTCAGGGGGGAAGCACTGAAGCTTTCTTT. Its translation: CASGQGGSTEAFF. The chain employs TRBV12-5 and TRBJ1-1; 7 bases agree with TRBD1. J gave up 4 bases and V 5 bases, and 4 bases lay outside the gene matches. Germline CDR1 reads LGHNT; CDR2 reads FRNRAP. The CDR3 runs to 13 residues.